This T cell receptor (beta chain) was captured by sequencing in a study of shared clonotypes between healthy human individuals. This CDR3 spans 15 amino acids. Unmatched junction bases numbered 11, after V lost 7 bases and J lost 6 bases. The V gene's germline CDR1 is MDHEN and CDR2 SYDVKM. The assay was immunoSEQ multiplex PCR, and TCRdb's table has in-frame clones only and misses some. The profile shows 550,000 to 850,000 clones, roughly 70% of them singletons. Material for sequencing was memory CD4+ T cells sorted from blood. Subset defined: CD45RA-negative fraction. J is TRBJ2-3 and V is TRBV28; 9 bases match TRBD2. The receptor comes from a young woman in good health. CDR3 amino acids: CASIRIAGAGDTQYF. CDR3 nucleotide sequence: TGTGCCAGCATCCGGATAGCGGGAGCGGGTGATACGCAGTATTTT.